These 9 T cell receptor beta chains share one sample of origin, sequenced in a study of shared clonotypes between healthy human individuals (TCRdb year 2020). The method behind the library was the immunoSEQ multiplex PCR assay. The table comes from immuneACCESS by way of TCRdb, which keeps in-frame sequences with V and J called. Part of the clones is missing from these tables; in studies checked, under half for an unresolved V gene and the rest for unknown reasons. The sample records 1 million to 1.2 million clones, roughly 80% of which are singletons. Jointly, the top ten make up 0.7% to 0.95% of the sample. The sequenced sample consisted of memory CD4+ T cells from PBMCs. The intended sense of this specimen's cell subset or site label: CD45RA-negative fraction. The receptor source for this set is a man between 18 and 35 years old in good health. Some clones in this sample may be carry-over from other donors' samples.

The DNA of the CDR3 is TGTGCCAGCAGCTTAGTTAGGATCGGGGGCTGGCAGTACTTC. Translation gives CASSLVRIGGWQYF. The chain employs TRBV7-8 and TRBJ2-7; D may be TRBD1 or TRBD2 (6 bases each). There are 14 residues in the CDR3. V was clipped by 1 base and J by 9 bases, with 16 bases between them. Germline V CDR1 and CDR2: SGHVS, FQNEAQ.

This clone was seen a single time. The J gene is TRBJ2-5, the V gene TRBV30; D not resolved. Trimming left V 1 base short and J 5 bases short, with 8 bases between. CDR1 and CDR2 from the germline V gene are GTSNPN and SVGIG (reference sequence). This CDR3 is 12 amino acids long. This CDR3 reads CAWSGLEETQYF. In DNA form, the CDR3 reads TGTGCCTGGAGTGGGCTCGAGGAGACCCAGTACTTC.

The chain combines TRBV30 with TRBJ2-7, with 7 bases matching TRBD1. Germline CDR1 reads GTSNPN; CDR2 reads SVGIG (reference sequence). Trimming removed 0 bases from V and 2 bases from J; junction bases left unmatched: 7. The CDR3 consists of 15 residues. The CDR3: CAWSVLGDRAYEQYF. The CDR3 coding sequence is TGTGCCTGGAGTGTATTAGGGGACAGAGCCTACGAGCAGTACTTC.

This clone was observed a single time. The chain combines TRBV7-3 with TRBJ2-2, with unresolved D. Trimming took off 0 bases at V and 5 bases at J, with 7 bases between the two ends. The V gene's germline CDR1 is SGHTA and CDR2 FQGTGA. CDR3 length equals 14 residues. DNA of the CDR3: TGTGCCAGCAGCTTAACCCGATGGACCGGGGAGCTGTTTTTT. Translated, it gives CASSLTRWTGELFF.

V and J are TRBV7-7 and TRBJ2-2; no clear D gene. From germline, CDR1 is SSHAT and CDR2 FNYEAQ (reference sequence). V was clipped by 7 bases and J by 0 bases, with 12 bases between them. The CDR3 runs to 15 residues. The CDR3 nucleotides read TGTGCCAGCACCCCCGACGGATCGAACACCGGGGAGCTGTTTTTT. It translates to CASTPDGSNTGELFF.

This chain links TRBV5-1 with TRBJ2-7; D is ambiguous. This CDR3 has 17 residues. CDR1 and CDR2 (germline): SGHRS, YFSETQ. Trimming stripped 0 bases from V and 3 bases from J, with 19 bases between. This chain's CDR3 is CASSLGPQAFPLYEQYF. CDR3 in DNA: TGCGCCAGCAGCTTGGGGCCTCAGGCTTTCCCACTCTACGAGCAGTACTTC. Variable domain in full (rest from reference TRBV5-1 and TRBJ2-7): KAGVTQTPRYLIKTRGQQVTLSCSPISGHRSVSWYQQTPGQGLQFLFEYFSETQRNKGNFPGRFSGRQFSNSRSEMNVSTLELGDSALYLCASSLGPQAFPLYEQYFGPGTRLTVT.

This chain links TRBV18 with TRBJ1-5, with D perhaps matching TRBD1 (6 bases). The germline V and J ends were trimmed by 4 bases and 6 bases, with 16 bases remaining between them. This CDR3 has 15 amino acids. The germline CDR1 and CDR2 sequences are KGHSH and LQKENI. The CDR3 nucleotides read TGTGCCAGCTCACGTGGCTCGGGGGGCGGTCAGCCCCAGCATTTT. Translation gives CASSRGSGGGQPQHF.

V is TRBV18 and J is TRBJ2-1, with TRBD1 matching 7 bases. Per the germline V gene, CDR1 is KGHSH and CDR2 is LQKENI. V was pared by 0 bases and J by 10 bases, with 15 bases of the junction left unmatched. The CDR3 has 17 residues. The CDR3 nucleotides are TGTGCCAGCTCACCACCTACGTGGACAGGTGTTTACGGGGAGCAGTTCTTC. As protein: CASSPPTWTGVYGEQFF.

The chain carries TRBV28 and TRBJ1-1; tentative D call: TRBD1 (6 bases). Trimming took off 6 bases at V and 0 bases at J, with 14 bases between the two ends. Per the germline V gene, CDR1 is MDHEN and CDR2 is SYDVKM. The CDR3 has 15 residues. The CDR3 loop is CASSQGGAVNTEAFF. DNA for the CDR3: TGTGCCAGCAGCCAAGGGGGGGCGGTGAACACTGAAGCTTTCTTT.